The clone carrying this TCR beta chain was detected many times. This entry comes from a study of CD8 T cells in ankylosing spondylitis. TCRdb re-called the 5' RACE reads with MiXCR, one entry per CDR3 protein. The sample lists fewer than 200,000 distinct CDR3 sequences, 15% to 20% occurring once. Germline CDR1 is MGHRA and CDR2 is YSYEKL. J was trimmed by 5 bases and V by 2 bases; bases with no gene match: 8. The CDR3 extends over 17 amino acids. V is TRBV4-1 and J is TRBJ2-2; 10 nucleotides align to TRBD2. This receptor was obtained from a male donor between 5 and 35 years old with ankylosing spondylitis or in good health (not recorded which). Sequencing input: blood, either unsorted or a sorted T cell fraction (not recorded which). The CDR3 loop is CASSQHIAGGGTGELFF. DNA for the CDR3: TGCGCCAGCAGCCAACATATAGCGGGAGGTGGAACCGGGGAGCTGTTTTTT.